The source of this T cell receptor beta chain is a study of blood T cell repertoires in COVID-19. V lost 0 bases and J lost 7; bases outside the gene matches: 4. The CDR3 has 14 residues. Germline CDR1 is SGHNT and CDR2 is YENEEA. As processed by the authors: Amplifying reference gene primers gave estimates of nucleated cell counts. Clones were sequenced by immunoSEQ multiplex PCR, and TCRdb holds only the in-frame ones, with some missing. The DNA gave D and trimming, while V, J and clone size come from that table. The sample lists 150,000 to 200,000 clones, roughly 90% occurring once. Source material: peripheral blood. The chain recombines TRBV11-3 with TRBJ1-2; TRBD1 matches at 8 bases. This TCR was sampled from a woman aged 50 to 60 with acute or convalescent COVID-19. Here the CDR3 DNA reads TGTGCCAGCAGCTTAGACGGACAGGGCGGTGGCTACACCTTC. It codes for CASSLDGQGGGYTF.